A selection of T cell receptor beta chains follows, all from one sample in a study of OX40 agonist ivuxolimab in advanced cancers. Data came from immunoSEQ multiplex PCR; TCRdb stores just in-frame clones and leaves some out. This sample carries about 38,000 clones, over 80% of them seen once, and the ten largest clones take 35% to 40%. The material sequenced was CD4+ or CD8+ T cells sorted from blood, taken in a trial of the OX40 agonist ivuxolimab. The receptors come from an adult with an advanced solid tumor such as melanoma, head and neck, liver or kidney cancer. CDR3s include the opening cysteine and the closing phenylalanine or tryptophan. Each record gives: CDR3 protein, CDR3 DNA, clone size, V gene, CDR3 length, J gene, D gene. The D gene is left open where the match is weak. Clone size appears in some rows only: once, few, many, or a class for an expanded clone.

CDR3aa: CASSLGTGFSGYTF; CDR3nt: TGTGCCAGCAGCTTGGGAACAGGGTTCTCGGGCTACACCTTC; abundance: .; v_gene: TRBV5-6; len: 14; j_gene: TRBJ1-2; d_gene: .
CDR3aa: CASSRTGNYGYTF; CDR3nt: TGTGCCAGCAGCCGGACAGGGAATTATGGCTACACCTTC; abundance: .; v_gene: TRBV7-8; len: 13; j_gene: TRBJ1-2; d_gene: TRBD1
CDR3aa: CASSRQGGGIEPQHF; CDR3nt: TGTGCCAGCAGCCGTCAGGGAGGAGGGATAGAGCCCCAGCATTTT; abundance: .; v_gene: TRBV28; len: 15; j_gene: TRBJ1-5; d_gene: .
CDR3aa: CASGWSEQYF; CDR3nt: TGTGCCAGCGGGTGGTCCGAGCAGTACTTC; abundance: .; v_gene: TRBV28; len: 10; j_gene: TRBJ2-7; d_gene: .
CDR3aa: CASSDGQVYNEQFF; CDR3nt: TGTGCCAGCAGTGACGGACAGGTTTACAATGAGCAGTTCTTC; abundance: .; v_gene: TRBV2; len: 14; j_gene: TRBJ2-1; d_gene: TRBD1
CDR3aa: CASSQAPRHSGQPQHF; CDR3nt: TGTGCCAGCAGCCAAGCCCCACGGCACTCAGGCCAGCCCCAGCATTTT; abundance: few; v_gene: TRBV14; len: 16; j_gene: TRBJ1-5; d_gene: .
CDR3aa: CASSVPSPADTQYF; CDR3nt: TGTGCCAGCAGCGTGCCGTCCCCCGCAGATACGCAGTATTTT; abundance: .; v_gene: TRBV5-4; len: 14; j_gene: TRBJ2-3; d_gene: .
CDR3aa: CASSYGDRGLTEAFF; CDR3nt: TGTGCCAGCAGTTACGGAGACAGGGGGCTCACTGAAGCTTTCTTT; abundance: .; v_gene: TRBV6-5; len: 15; j_gene: TRBJ1-1; d_gene: TRBD1
CDR3aa: CACSQGRGNNSPLHF; CDR3nt: TGTGCCTGCTCACAGGGGAGAGGGAATAATTCACCCCTCCACTTT; abundance: few; v_gene: TRBV2; len: 15; j_gene: TRBJ1-6; d_gene: TRBD1
CDR3aa: CASGGGLNTEAFF; CDR3nt: TGTGCCAGCGGAGGCGGGTTAAACACTGAAGCTTTCTTT; abundance: .; v_gene: TRBV6-5; len: 13; j_gene: TRBJ1-1; d_gene: .
CDR3aa: CASSQTSGSLRETQYF; CDR3nt: TGTGCCAGCAGTCAGACTAGCGGGAGTTTAAGGGAGACCCAGTACTTC; abundance: .; v_gene: TRBV6-6; len: 16; j_gene: TRBJ2-5; d_gene: TRBD2
CDR3aa: CASSEWEQNTIYF; CDR3nt: TGTGCCAGCAGTGAATGGGAGCAAAACACCATATATTTT; abundance: few; v_gene: TRBV6-1; len: 13; j_gene: TRBJ1-3; d_gene: .
CDR3aa: CASSRDGLSPLHF; CDR3nt: TGTGCCAGCTCTCGGGACGGTTTATCACCCCTCCACTTT; abundance: .; v_gene: TRBV2; len: 13; j_gene: TRBJ1-6; d_gene: .
CDR3aa: CASSKPRDREPKLFF; CDR3nt: TGTGCCAGCAGTAAACCCCGGGACAGGGAGCCAAAACTGTTTTTT; abundance: .; v_gene: TRBV6-7; len: 15; j_gene: TRBJ1-4; d_gene: TRBD1
CDR3aa: CASSYLSADTQYF; CDR3nt: TGCGCCAGCAGTTATTTGTCCGCAGATACGCAGTATTTT; abundance: .; v_gene: TRBV5-1; len: 13; j_gene: TRBJ2-3; d_gene: .
CDR3aa: CASSIAQGQGSPLHF; CDR3nt: TGTGCCAGCAGCATTGCTCAGGGGCAAGGTTCACCCCTCCACTTT; abundance: .; v_gene: TRBV9; len: 15; j_gene: TRBJ1-6; d_gene: .